The TCR beta chain described here comes from a study of memory CD4+ T cells and cytomegalovirus serostatus. About the research overall: This sample comes from healthy Belgian adults, about 10 CMV seropositive, 20 to 25 seronegative.

The study, taken as a whole, reports: Of approximately 160 reported CMV TCRbeta sequences, some 70 were found in memory CD4+ repertoires.

In the original analysis: Out-of-frame sequences were removed, leaving a few million distinct TCRbeta sequences. The data were produced by immunoSEQ multiplex PCR, yet TCRdb's version contains in-frame clones alone and is incomplete. The V and J calls and clone size are taken from that table; D and trimming were inferred from the DNA. The sample lists about 56,000 clones, roughly 87% occurring once. Turning to this clone: What it binds is unknown.

The sort gate was single viable CD3+CD4+CD8-CD45RO+ cells for memory CD4+ T cells. Germline CDR1 reads SGHNT; CDR2 reads YYREEE (reference sequence). Trimming removed 4 bases at V and 0 bases at J, with 8 bases between. This CDR3 comprises 15 residues. The sample consisted of memory CD4+ T cells from blood. This clonotype was sampled from an adult in good health and CMV-seronegative. The chain uses TRBV5-4 and TRBJ1-6; perhaps TRBD1 as D (5 bases). DNA of the CDR3: TGTGCCAGCAGCCGAGACAGCTCCTATAATTCACCCCTCCACTTT. It translates to CASSRDSSYNSPLHF.